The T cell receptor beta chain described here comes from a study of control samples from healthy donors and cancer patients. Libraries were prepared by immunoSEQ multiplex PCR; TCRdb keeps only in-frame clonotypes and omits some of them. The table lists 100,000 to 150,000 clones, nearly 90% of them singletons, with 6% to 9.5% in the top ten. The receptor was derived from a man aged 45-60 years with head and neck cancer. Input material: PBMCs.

The CDR3 region has the DNA TGTGCCAGCAGTTTCCCTAGCGACGAGTCGGCCTACGAGCAGTACTTC. This gives the protein CASSFPSDESAYEQYF. V is TRBV28 and J is TRBJ2-7; a possible D gene is TRBD2 (6 bases). Trimming stripped 3 bases from V and 2 bases from J, with 17 bases between. The germline V gene has CDR1 MDHEN and CDR2 SYDVKM. The CDR3 extends over 16 amino acids. The variable domain in full, completed from reference TRBV28 and TRBJ2-7, reads DVKVTQSSRYLVKRTGEKVFLECVQDMDHENMFWYRQDPGLGLRLIYFSYDVKMKEKGDIPEGYSVSREKKERFSLILESASTNQTSMYLCASSFPSDESAYEQYFGPGTRLTVT.